Listed here are 14 T cell receptor beta chains from one sample, sequenced in a study of blood T cells in healthy people across ages. Primers used in a second PCR of about 6 to 11 cycles were a sample-barcoded 5' primer and a J-beta primer mix. TCRdb called the 5' RACE reads again in MiXCR, with one record for every CDR3 protein. The data contain more than 650,000 distinct CDR3 sequences, about 26% of them singletons. The sample also formed part of further work on T cells of mothers and their children.

Source material: blood. The receptors were sampled from a boy aged 5-17 years in good health.

The rearrangement joins TRBV29-1 to TRBJ2-5, with D possibly being TRBD1 or TRBD2 (5 bases each). TRBJ2-1 matches the DNA end more closely, so the J call is doubtful. Germline CDR1 SQVTM, CDR2 ANQGSEA. The CDR3 is made up of 12 amino acids. The CDR3 loop reads CSGIRWGFGQFF. In DNA form, the CDR3 reads TGCAGCGGAATCCGCTGGGGGTTCGGGCAGTTCTTC.

This clonotype showed up many times. V and J are TRBV7-9 and TRBJ1-1; D unresolved. This CDR3 is built from 14 residues. CDR1 is SEHNR and CDR2 is FQNEAQ in the germline V gene (reference sequence). V was trimmed by 8 bases and J by 1 base, leaving 14 bases between them. CDR3 sequence (DNA): TGTGCCAGCTCACTAGGGCCGGGGAACACTGAAGCTTTCTTT. Residues: CASSLGPGNTEAFF.

The V and J genes are TRBV7-9 and TRBJ1-1, with D possibly being TRBD1 (5 bases). CDR1 and CDR2 from the germline V gene are SEHNR and FQNEAQ (reference sequence). The CDR3 sequence is 14 residues long. Trimming pared 5 bases from V and 1 base from J, leaving 11 bases between. The CDR3 coding sequence is TGTGCCAGCAGCCAAGGGGACTGGAACACTGAAGCTTTCTTT. Its protein product is CASSQGDWNTEAFF.

V gene TRBV6-5 combines with J gene TRBJ2-5, with D tentatively TRBD1 (6 bases). The DNA matches TRBJ2-1 better at its end, which makes the J call doubtful. CDR1 is MNHEY and CDR2 is SVGAGI in the germline V gene. There are 14 residues in the CDR3. This chain's CDR3 is CASRLQGVGNEQFF. The CDR3 nucleotides are TGTGCCAGCAGGCTACAGGGAGTGGGCAATGAGCAGTTCTTC.

This clonotype was seen a few times. This CDR3 is CASSGFGTGFRANYGYTF. CDR3 nucleotides: TGTGCCAGCAGCGGATTTGGGACAGGGTTTCGAGCTAACTATGGCTACACCTTC. The rearrangement joins TRBV6-1 to TRBJ1-2; 9 bases fit TRBD1. The germline V gene has CDR1 MNHNS and CDR2 SASEGT. Trimming at V came to 6 bases and at J to 0 bases, leaving 14 bases not matched to a gene. The CDR3 contains 18 residues.

Only a few counts were recorded for this clonotype. This sequence joins TRBV12-3 or TRBV12-4 and TRBJ1-1; D is ambiguous. The CDR3 covers 13 residues. V lost 0 bases, J lost 7 bases, and 9 bases lay in between. CDR3 coding DNA: TGTGCCAGCAGTTTAGCATCGTTGGGTGAAGCTTTCTTT. It codes for CASSLASLGEAFF.

This sequence joins TRBV3-1 and TRBJ2-7; no clear D. Germline CDR1 reads LGHDT; CDR2 reads YNNKEL (reference sequence). This CDR3 is built from 17 residues. Trimming removed 0 bases at V and 3 bases at J, with 18 bases between. The DNA of the CDR3 is TGTGCCAGCAGCCAAGATCCGCCCAAAGGAGTGGGCTACGAGCAGTACTTC. Protein sequence: CASSQDPPKGVGYEQYF.

About this clonotype itself: At one boundary the junction diverges from the germline segment, which might be a read error. The V gene is TRBV6-5, the J gene TRBJ2-5; D possibly corresponds to TRBD1 (5 bases). The end of the DNA fits TRBJ2-7 better, so the J call may be wrong. Germline V CDR1 and CDR2: MNHEY, SVGAGI. The CDR3 is 14 residues long. For the CDR3, the DNA is TGTGCCAGCAGTCACTCCACCCAGGGTTACGAGCAGTACTTC. The encoded protein is CASSHSTQGYEQYF.

The V call is TRBV5-1, the J call TRBJ2-5, with 8 bases aligning to TRBD1. Gene TRBJ2-1 matches the end of the DNA better, so the J call may be wrong. There are 15 residues in the CDR3. In germline, CDR1 is SGHRS, CDR2 YFSETQ. CDR3 DNA sequence: TGCGCCAGCAGCTTGGTTGGTGAGACAGGGGAAGAGCAGTTCTTC. Amino acids: CASSLVGETGEEQFF.

This clonotype has only a few counts. This chain links TRBV7-9 with TRBJ1-2; possible D gene TRBD1, 5 bases. From germline, CDR1 is SEHNR and CDR2 FQNEAQ (reference sequence). Trimming took off 2 bases at V and 10 bases at J, with 17 bases between the two ends. The CDR3 runs 14 residues. The CDR3 loop reads CASSLQDGHSDYTF. CDR3 nucleotides: TGTGCCAGCAGCTTACAGGATGGACACTCGGACTACACCTTC.

This sequence joins TRBV5-6 and TRBJ1-2; D is unresolved. Trimming pared 4 bases from V and 1 base from J, leaving 11 bases between. The CDR3 extends over 14 amino acids. Germline CDR1 reads SGHDT; CDR2 reads YYEEEE. The CDR3 coding sequence is TGTGCCAGCAGCCTCATGGGTCTTAACTATGGCTACACCTTC. Protein product: CASSLMGLNYGYTF. The full variable domain, with the rest looked up from reference TRBV5-6 and TRBJ1-2, is DAGVTQSPTHLIKTRGQQVTLRCSPKSGHDTVSWYQQALGQGPQFIFQYYEEEERQRGNFPDRFSGHQFPNYSSELNVNALLLGDSALYLCASSLMGLNYGYTFGSGTRLTVV.

V and J are TRBV2 and TRBJ2-1; D gene unclear. The length of the CDR3 is 13 residues. Germline CDR1 SNHLY, CDR2 FYNNEI. The V end was cut by 4 bases, the J end by 6 bases, with 10 bases between. The CDR3 loop reads CASSVSGRNEQFF. CDR3 in DNA: TGTGCCAGCAGTGTGTCAGGACGCAATGAGCAGTTCTTC. The full variable domain, in which reference TRBV2 and TRBJ2-1 provide the parts outside the CDR3, is EPEVTQTPSHQVTQMGQEVILRCVPISNHLYFYWYRQILGQKVEFLVSFYNNEISEKSEIFDDQFSVERPDGSNFTLKIRSTKLEDSAMYFCASSVSGRNEQFFGPGTRLTVL.

This clonotype was counted only a few times. The chain combines TRBV5-6 with TRBJ1-1, with D unclear. This CDR3 is built from 14 residues. Germline V gives CDR1 SGHDT, CDR2 YYEEEE. The V and J ends lost 0 bases and 8 bases respectively, with 14 bases between them. The CDR3 spells CASSLEGGPGEAFF. The CDR3, as DNA: TGTGCCAGCAGCTTGGAGGGAGGGCCGGGGGAAGCTTTCTTT.

The V call is TRBV3-1, the J call TRBJ2-3, with 7 bases matching TRBD2. The trim removed 5 bases at V and 2 bases at J, leaving 7 bases unmatched. CDR3 size: 15 residues. The germline V gene encodes CDR1 LGHDT and CDR2 YNNKEL (reference sequence). The CDR3 DNA reads TGTGCCAGCAGCGACGGGGGGACTTACACAGATACGCAGTATTTT. It encodes CASSDGGTYTDTQYF.